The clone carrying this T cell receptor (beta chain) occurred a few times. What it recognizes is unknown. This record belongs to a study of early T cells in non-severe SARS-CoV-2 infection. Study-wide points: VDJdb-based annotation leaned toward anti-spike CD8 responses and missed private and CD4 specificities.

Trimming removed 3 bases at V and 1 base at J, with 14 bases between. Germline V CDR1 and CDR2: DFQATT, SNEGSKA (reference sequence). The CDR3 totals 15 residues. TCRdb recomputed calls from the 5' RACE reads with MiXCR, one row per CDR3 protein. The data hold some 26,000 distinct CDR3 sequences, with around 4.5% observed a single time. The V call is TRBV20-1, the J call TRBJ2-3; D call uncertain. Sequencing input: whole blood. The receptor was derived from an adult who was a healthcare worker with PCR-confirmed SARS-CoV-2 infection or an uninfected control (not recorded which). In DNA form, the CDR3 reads TGCAGTGCTAGCAGACCCCTCTCGGGCACAGATACGCAGTATTTT. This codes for CSASRPLSGTDTQYF.